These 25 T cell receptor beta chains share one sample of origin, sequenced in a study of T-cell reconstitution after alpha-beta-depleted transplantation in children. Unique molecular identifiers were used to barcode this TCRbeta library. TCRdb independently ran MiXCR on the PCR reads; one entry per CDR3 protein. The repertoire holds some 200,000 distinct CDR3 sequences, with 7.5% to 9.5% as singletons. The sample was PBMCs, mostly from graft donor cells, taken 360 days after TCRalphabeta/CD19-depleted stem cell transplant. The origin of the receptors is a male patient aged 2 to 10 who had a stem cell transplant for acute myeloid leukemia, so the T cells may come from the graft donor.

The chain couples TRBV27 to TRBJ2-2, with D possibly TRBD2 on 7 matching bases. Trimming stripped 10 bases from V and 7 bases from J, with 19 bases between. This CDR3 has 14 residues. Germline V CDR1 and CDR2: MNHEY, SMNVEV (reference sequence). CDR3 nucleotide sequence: TGTGCCATCTCGACGGGGGGCCGTCTCGGGGAGCTGTTTTTT. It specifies CAISTGGRLGELFF.

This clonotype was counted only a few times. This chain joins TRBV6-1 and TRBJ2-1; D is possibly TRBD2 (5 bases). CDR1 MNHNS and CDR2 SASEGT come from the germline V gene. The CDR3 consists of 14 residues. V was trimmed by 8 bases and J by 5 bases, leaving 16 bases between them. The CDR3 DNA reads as TGTGCCAGCCTCTGGGGAGACACCAACAATGAGCAGTTCTTC. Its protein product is CASLWGDTNNEQFF.

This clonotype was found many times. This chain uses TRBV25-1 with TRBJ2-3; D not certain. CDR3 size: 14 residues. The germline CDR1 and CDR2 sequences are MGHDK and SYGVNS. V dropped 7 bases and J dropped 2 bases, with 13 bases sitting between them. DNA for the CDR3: TGTGCCAGCACGCCAGGTTTCTTCACAGATACGCAGTATTTT. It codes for CASTPGFFTDTQYF.

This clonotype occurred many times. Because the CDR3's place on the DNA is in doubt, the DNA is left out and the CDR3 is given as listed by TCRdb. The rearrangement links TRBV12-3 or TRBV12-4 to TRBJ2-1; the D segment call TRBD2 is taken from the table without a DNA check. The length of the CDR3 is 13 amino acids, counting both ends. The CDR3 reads CASSLVGSGSMFF.

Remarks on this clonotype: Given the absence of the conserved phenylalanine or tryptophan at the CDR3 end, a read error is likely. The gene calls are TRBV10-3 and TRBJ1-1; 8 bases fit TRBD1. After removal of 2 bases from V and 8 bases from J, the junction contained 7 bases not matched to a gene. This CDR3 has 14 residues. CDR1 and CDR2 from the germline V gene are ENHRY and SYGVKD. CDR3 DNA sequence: TGTGCCATCAGTGAGAGTACTGGGACAGGAGAAGCTTTCTAT. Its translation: CAISESTGTGEAFY.

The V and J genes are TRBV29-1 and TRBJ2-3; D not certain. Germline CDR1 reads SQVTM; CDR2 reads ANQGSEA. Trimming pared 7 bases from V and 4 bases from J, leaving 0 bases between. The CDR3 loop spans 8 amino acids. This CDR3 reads CSADTQYF. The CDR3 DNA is TGCAGCGCAGATACGCAGTATTTT.

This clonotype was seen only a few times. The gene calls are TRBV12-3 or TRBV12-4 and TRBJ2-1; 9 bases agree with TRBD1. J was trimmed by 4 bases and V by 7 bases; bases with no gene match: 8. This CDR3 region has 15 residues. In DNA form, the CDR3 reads TGTGCCAGCAACGTCGACAGGGGGTCGTACAATGAGCAGTTCTTC. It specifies CASNVDRGSYNEQFF.

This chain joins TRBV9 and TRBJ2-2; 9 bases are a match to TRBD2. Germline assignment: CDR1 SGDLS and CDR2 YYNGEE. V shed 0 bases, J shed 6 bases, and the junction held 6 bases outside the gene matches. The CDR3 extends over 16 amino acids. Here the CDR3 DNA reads TGTGCCAGCAGCGTAGGGGCGGGAGGGCTCTCCGGGGAGCTGTTTTTT. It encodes CASSVGAGGLSGELFF.

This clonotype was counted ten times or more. CDR3 residues: CASSFRVSSYEQYF. For the CDR3, the DNA is TGTGCCAGCAGCTTCAGAGTGAGCTCCTACGAGCAGTACTTC. This chain connects TRBV12-3 or TRBV12-4 to TRBJ2-7, with no clear D. The germline V and J ends were trimmed by 6 bases and 0 bases, with 12 bases remaining between them. The CDR3 runs 14 residues.

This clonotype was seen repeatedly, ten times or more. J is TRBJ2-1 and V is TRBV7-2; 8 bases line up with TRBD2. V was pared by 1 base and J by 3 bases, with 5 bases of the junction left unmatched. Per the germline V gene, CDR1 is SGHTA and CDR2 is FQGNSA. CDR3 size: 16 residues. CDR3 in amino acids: CASSLVGGTSYNEQFF. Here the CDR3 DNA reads TGTGCCAGCAGCTTAGTTGGGGGGACTAGCTACAATGAGCAGTTCTTC. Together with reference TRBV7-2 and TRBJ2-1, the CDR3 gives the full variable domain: GAGVSQSPSNKVTEKGKDVELRCDPISGHTALYWYRQSLGQGLEFLIYFQGNSAPDKSGLPSDRFSAERTGGSVSTLTIQRTQQEDSAVYLCASSLVGGTSYNEQFFGPGTRLTVL.

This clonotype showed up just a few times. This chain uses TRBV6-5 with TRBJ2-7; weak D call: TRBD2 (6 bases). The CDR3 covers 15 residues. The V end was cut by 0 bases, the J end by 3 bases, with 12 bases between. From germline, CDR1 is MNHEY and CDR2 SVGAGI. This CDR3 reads CASSYSMEGGYEQYF. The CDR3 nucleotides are TGTGCCAGCAGTTACTCGATGGAGGGAGGCTACGAGCAGTACTTC.

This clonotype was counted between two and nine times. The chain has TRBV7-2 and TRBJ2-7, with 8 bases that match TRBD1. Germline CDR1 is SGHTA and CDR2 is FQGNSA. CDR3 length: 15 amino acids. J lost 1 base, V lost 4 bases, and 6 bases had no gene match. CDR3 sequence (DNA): TGTGCCAGCAGCTCGGACAGGGCCCTTTCCTACGAGCAGTACTTC. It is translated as CASSSDRALSYEQYF.

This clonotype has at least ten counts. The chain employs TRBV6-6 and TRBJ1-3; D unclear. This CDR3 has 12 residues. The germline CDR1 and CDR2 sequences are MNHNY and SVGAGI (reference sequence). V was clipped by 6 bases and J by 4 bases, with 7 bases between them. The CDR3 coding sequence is TGTGCCAGCAGACGACCCGGAAACACCATATATTTT. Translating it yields CASRRPGNTIYF.

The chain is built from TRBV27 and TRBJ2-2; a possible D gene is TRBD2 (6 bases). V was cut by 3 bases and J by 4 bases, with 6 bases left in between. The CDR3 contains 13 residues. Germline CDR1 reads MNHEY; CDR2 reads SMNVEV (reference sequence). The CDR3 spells CASSFGGTGELFF. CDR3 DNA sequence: TGTGCCAGCAGTTTCGGGGGCACCGGGGAGCTGTTTTTT.

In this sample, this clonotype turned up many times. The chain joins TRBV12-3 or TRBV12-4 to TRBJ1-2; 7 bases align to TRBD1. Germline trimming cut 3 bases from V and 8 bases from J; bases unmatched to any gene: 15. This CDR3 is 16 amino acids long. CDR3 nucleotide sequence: TGTGCCAGCAGTTTGGCAGGCAGGGGGGAGGATAGAGGCTACACCTTC. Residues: CASSLAGRGEDRGYTF.

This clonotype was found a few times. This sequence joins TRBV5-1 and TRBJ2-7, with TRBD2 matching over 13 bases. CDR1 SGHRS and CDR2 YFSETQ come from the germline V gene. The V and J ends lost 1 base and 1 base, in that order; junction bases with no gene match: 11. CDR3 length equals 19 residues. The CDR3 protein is CASSLSWGLAGLASYEQYF. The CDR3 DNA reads TGCGCCAGCAGCTTGTCGTGGGGACTAGCGGGACTAGCGTCCTACGAGCAGTACTTC.

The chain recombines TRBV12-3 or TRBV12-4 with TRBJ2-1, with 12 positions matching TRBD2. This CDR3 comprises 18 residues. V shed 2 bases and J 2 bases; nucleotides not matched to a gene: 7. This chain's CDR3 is CASSLRGLAGWPYNEQFF. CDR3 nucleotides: TGTGCCAGCAGTTTAAGGGGACTAGCGGGCTGGCCCTACAATGAGCAGTTCTTC.

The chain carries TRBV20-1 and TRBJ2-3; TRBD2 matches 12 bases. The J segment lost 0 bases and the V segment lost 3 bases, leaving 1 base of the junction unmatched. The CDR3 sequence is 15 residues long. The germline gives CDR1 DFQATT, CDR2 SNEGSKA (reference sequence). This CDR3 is CSARTSGSSTDTQYF. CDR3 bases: TGCAGTGCTAGGACTAGCGGGAGTAGCACAGATACGCAGTATTTT.

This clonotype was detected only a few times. The chain's CDR3 is CASSASPATNEKLFF. As DNA, the CDR3 is TGTGCCAGCAGCGCCAGCCCTGCAACTAATGAAAAACTGTTTTTT. The V call is TRBV7-9, the J call TRBJ1-4, with D unclear. CDR1 SEHNR and CDR2 FQNEAQ come from the germline V gene (reference sequence). V dropped 5 bases and J dropped 0 bases, with 10 bases sitting between them. The CDR3 has 15 residues.

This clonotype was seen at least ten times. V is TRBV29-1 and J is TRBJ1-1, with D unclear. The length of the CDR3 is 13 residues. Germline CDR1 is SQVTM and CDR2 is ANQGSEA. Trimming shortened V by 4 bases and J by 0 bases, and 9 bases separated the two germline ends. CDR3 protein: CSVVGRMNTEAFF. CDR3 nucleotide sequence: TGCAGCGTTGTTGGCAGAATGAACACTGAAGCTTTCTTT.

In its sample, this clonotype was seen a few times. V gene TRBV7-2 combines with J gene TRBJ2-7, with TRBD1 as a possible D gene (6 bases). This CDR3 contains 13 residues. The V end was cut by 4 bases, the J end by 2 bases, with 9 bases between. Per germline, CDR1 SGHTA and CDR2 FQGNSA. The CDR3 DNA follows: TGTGCCAGCAGCTCCGGGACAACCTACGAGCAGTACTTC. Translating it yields CASSSGTTYEQYF.

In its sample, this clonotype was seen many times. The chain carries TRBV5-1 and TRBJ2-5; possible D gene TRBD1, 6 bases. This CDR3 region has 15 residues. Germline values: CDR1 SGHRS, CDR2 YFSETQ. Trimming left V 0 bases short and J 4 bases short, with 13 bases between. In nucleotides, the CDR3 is TGCGCCAGCAGCTTGGCCTTACAGGGTGCAGAGACCCAGTACTTC. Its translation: CASSLALQGAETQYF.

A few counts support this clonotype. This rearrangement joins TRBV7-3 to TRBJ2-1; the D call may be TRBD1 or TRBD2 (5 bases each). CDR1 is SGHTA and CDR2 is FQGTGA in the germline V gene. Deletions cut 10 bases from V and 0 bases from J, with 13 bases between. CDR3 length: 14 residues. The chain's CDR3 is CATSRDASYNEQFF. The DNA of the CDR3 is TGTGCCACCTCCCGGGACGCCTCCTACAATGAGCAGTTCTTC.

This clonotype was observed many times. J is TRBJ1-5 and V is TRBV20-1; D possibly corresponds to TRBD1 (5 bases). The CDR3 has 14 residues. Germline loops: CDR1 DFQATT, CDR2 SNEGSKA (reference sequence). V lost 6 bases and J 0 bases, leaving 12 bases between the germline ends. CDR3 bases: TGCAGTGCCGTAGGGGAGTATAGCAATCAGCCCCAGCATTTT. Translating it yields CSAVGEYSNQPQHF.

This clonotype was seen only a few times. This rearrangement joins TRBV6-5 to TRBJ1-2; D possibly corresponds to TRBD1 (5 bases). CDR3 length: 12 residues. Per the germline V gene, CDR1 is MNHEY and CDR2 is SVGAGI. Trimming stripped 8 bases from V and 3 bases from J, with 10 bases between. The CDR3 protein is CASWGSYYGYTF. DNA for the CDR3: TGTGCCAGCTGGGGGTCCTACTATGGCTACACCTTC.